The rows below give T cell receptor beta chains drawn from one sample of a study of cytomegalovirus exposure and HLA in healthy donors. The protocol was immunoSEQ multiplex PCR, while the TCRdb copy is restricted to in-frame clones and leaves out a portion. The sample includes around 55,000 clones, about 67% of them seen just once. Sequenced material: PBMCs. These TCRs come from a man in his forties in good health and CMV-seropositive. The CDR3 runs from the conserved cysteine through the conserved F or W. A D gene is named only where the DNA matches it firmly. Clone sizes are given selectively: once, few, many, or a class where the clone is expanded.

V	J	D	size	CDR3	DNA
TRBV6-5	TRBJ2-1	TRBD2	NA	CASRDRGGSYNEQFF	TGTGCCAGCAGAGACCGGGGGGGCTCCTACAATGAGCAGTTCTTC
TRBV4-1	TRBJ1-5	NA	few	CASSQGTASNQPQHF	TGCGCCAGCAGCCAAGGGACAGCGAGCAATCAGCCCCAGCATTTT
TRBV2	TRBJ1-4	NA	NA	CASSEGGVNEKLFF	TGTGCCAGCAGTGAAGGAGGCGTAAATGAAAAACTGTTTTTT
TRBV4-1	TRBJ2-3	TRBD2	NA	CASSQVSGGARTDTQYF	TGCGCCAGCAGCCAGGTCAGCGGGGGGGCCCGCACAGATACGCAGTATTTT
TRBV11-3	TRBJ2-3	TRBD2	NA	CASSSGLAGVGDTQYF	TGTGCCAGCAGCTCCGGACTAGCGGGGGTTGGAGATACGCAGTATTTT
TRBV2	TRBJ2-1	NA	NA	CASSEDRDNEQFF	TGTGCCAGCAGTGAAGACAGAGACAATGAGCAGTTCTTC
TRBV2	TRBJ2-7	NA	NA	CASSEARLLYEQYF	TGTGCCAGCAGTGAAGCGCGACTTCTCTACGAGCAGTACTTC
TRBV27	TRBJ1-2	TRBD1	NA	CASSFRGPYGYTF	TGTGCCAGCAGTTTCAGGGGGCCATACGGCTACACCTTC
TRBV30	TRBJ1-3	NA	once	CAWSRQAVSGNTIYF	TGTGCCTGGAGTCGACAGGCGGTCTCTGGAAACACCATATATTTT
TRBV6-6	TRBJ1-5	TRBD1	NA	CASIGDRAPNQPQHF	TGTGCCAGCATCGGGGACAGGGCCCCCAATCAGCCCCAGCATTTT
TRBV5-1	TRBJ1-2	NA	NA	CASSSYDFYGYTF	TGCGCCAGCAGCTCGTACGACTTCTATGGCTACACCTTC
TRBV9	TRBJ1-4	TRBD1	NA	CASSGQGVGGEKLFF	TGTGCCAGCAGCGGACAGGGGGTGGGCGGTGAAAAACTGTTTTTT
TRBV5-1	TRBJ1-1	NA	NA	CASSLAQGQIEAFF	TGCGCCAGCAGCTTGGCACAGGGTCAAATTGAAGCTTTCTTT
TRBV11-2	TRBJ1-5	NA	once	CASSLDSLGRPQHF	TGTGCCAGCAGCTTAGACAGCCTGGGCCGGCCCCAGCATTTT
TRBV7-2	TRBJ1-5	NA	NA	CASSLAGYRNQPQHF	TGTGCCAGCAGCTTAGCCGGGTATCGGAATCAGCCCCAGCATTTT
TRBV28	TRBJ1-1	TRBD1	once	CASSAETGVYTEAFF	TGTGCCAGCAGTGCGGAGACAGGGGTTTACACTGAAGCTTTCTTT
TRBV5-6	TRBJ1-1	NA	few	CASSFGLGGTEAFF	TGTGCCAGCAGCTTCGGGTTAGGAGGCACTGAAGCTTTCTTT
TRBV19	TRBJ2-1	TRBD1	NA	CASNIDRGYNEQFF	TGTGCCAGTAACATAGACAGGGGATACAATGAGCAGTTCTTC
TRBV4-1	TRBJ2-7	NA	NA	CASSPAWGGPYEQYF	TGCGCCAGCAGCCCTGCATGGGGGGGCCCCTACGAGCAGTACTTC
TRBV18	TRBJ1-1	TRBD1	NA	CASSLTRQGGTEAFF	TGTGCCAGCTCACTTACGCGACAGGGGGGCACTGAAGCTTTCTTT
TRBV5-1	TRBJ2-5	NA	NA	CASSPQGRETQYF	TGCGCCAGCAGTCCACAGGGTCGTGAGACCCAGTACTTC
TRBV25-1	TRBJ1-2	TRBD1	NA	CASRALGQNYGYTF	TGTGCCAGCAGGGCCCTGGGACAGAACTATGGCTACACCTTC
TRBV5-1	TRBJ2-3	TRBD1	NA	CASSSRTGAVGRSDTQYF	TGCGCCAGCAGCTCCCGGACAGGGGCAGTCGGTAGGTCAGATACGCAGTATTTT